These 11 T cell receptor beta chains were sequenced from one sample in a study of blood T cell repertoires in COVID-19. Sequenced by immunoSEQ multiplex PCR; TCRdb stores in-frame clones only, minus some. The table includes approximately 97,000 clones, about 90% detected once. Sequenced: peripheral blood. The receptors were gathered from a man aged 45-60 years with active COVID-19.

The chain carries TRBV5-8 and TRBJ2-2; a possible D gene is TRBD2 (7 bases). Trimming removed 2 bases from V and 0 bases from J, with 11 bases in between. The CDR3 consists of 16 residues. Germline CDR1 reads SGHTS; CDR2 reads YDEGEE. This chain's CDR3 is CASSFEGGANTGELFF. In DNA form, the CDR3 reads TGTGCCAGCAGCTTCGAGGGGGGGGCGAACACCGGGGAGCTGTTTTTT.

The CDR3 DNA reads as TGTGCCAGCACCTGGGACAGGGGAAACACCTACGAGCAGTACTTC. Amino acid sequence: CASTWDRGNTYEQYF. The V call is TRBV6-4, the J call TRBJ2-7, with 10 bases identical to TRBD1. Germline V gene sequence: CDR1 MRHNA, CDR2 SNTAGT. The CDR3 loop spans 15 amino acids. After removal of 7 bases from V and 2 bases from J, the junction contained 8 bases not matched to a gene.

The gene calls are TRBV7-9 and TRBJ2-3; TRBD2 aligns across 7 bases. Looked up from germline, CDR1 is SEHNR and CDR2 is FQNEAQ (reference sequence). This CDR3 is built from 16 residues. V lost 6 bases, J lost 2 bases, and 11 bases stayed unmatched. As DNA, the CDR3 is TGTGCCAGCAGTCTCCGGGTGGGGGGGGACACAGATACGCAGTATTTT. Residues: CASSLRVGGDTDTQYF.

CDR3 in amino acids: CASQEGGANYGYTF. CDR3 sequence (DNA): TGTGCCAGCCAGGAGGGGGGGGCTAACTATGGCTACACCTTC. The rearrangement uses TRBV5-4 and TRBJ1-2; maybe TRBD1 (6 bases). The V end lost 7 bases, the J end lost 0 bases, and 13 bases lay between the germline ends. Germline V lookup: CDR1 SGHNT, CDR2 YYREEE (reference sequence). There are 14 residues in the CDR3. The full variable domain, its missing parts supplied by reference TRBV5-4 and TRBJ1-2, is ETGVTQSPTHLIKTRGQQVTLRCSSQSGHNTVSWYQQALGQGPQFIFQYYREEENGRGNFPPRFSGLQFPNYSSELNVNALELDDSALYLCASQEGGANYGYTFGSGTRLTVV.

The chain combines TRBV25-1 with TRBJ1-2; 8 bases are shared with TRBD1. In germline, CDR1 is MGHDK, CDR2 SYGVNS. V lost 5 bases and J lost 5; bases outside the gene matches: 4. CDR3 length: 13 amino acids. The CDR3 nucleotides are TGTGCCAGCAGTCTTAACAGGGGGTATGGCTACACCTTC. Protein product: CASSLNRGYGYTF.

This clone was seen a single time. This chain joins TRBV19 and TRBJ1-1; D is ambiguous. CDR3 size: 15 residues. Germline V gene sequence: CDR1 LNHDA, CDR2 SQIVND (reference sequence). With 4 bases removed from V and 0 bases from J, the gap between germline ends came to 12 bases. The CDR3 region has the DNA TGTGCCAGTAGTAGTGGAGGGTCAGTGAACACTGAAGCTTTCTTT. It translates to CASSSGGSVNTEAFF.

The V gene is TRBV4-2, the J gene TRBJ2-2, with TRBD1 matching over 7 bases. The V gene end was trimmed by 5 bases and the J gene end by 4 bases; junction bases not matched to a gene: 16. Germline lookup yields CDR1 LGHNA and CDR2 YNFKEQ. This CDR3 is built from 18 residues. This CDR3 is CASSSENAGTGATGELFF. The CDR3 DNA is TGTGCCAGCAGCAGCGAAAATGCAGGTACAGGGGCCACCGGGGAGCTGTTTTTT.

The gene calls are TRBV7-9 and TRBJ1-5, with unresolved D. This CDR3 spans 11 amino acids. V gave up 2 bases and J gave up 11 bases, with 7 bases separating them. CDR1 is SEHNR, CDR2 FQNEAQ, per germline (reference sequence). CDR3 coding DNA: TGTGCCAGCAGCTTAACGGGTACCCAGCATTTT. It translates to CASSLTGTQHF.

This clone showed up just once. This chain links TRBV7-9 with TRBJ2-7; TRBD2 aligns across 9 bases. The CDR3 is made up of 14 amino acids. Per germline, CDR1 SEHNR and CDR2 FQNEAQ (reference sequence). Trimming at V came to 1 base and at J to 4 bases, leaving 2 bases not matched to a gene. The CDR3 bases are TGTGCCAGCAGCTTAGGTAGCGGGGGTTACGAGCAGTACTTC. Translated, it gives CASSLGSGGYEQYF.

This clone has more than one count but fewer than ten. V usage is TRBV6-5 and J usage is TRBJ2-7; D is unresolved. V dropped 7 bases and J dropped 5 bases, with 15 bases sitting between them. The CDR3 totals 13 residues. CDR1 is MNHEY and CDR2 is SVGAGI in the germline V gene. The CDR3 nucleotides read TGTGCCAGCATCCCGCCAGGCGCGAACGAGCAGTACTTC. This codes for CASIPPGANEQYF.

This clone was recorded once. This chain links TRBV7-9 with TRBJ1-5, with D unresolved. Trimming pared 6 bases from V and 3 bases from J, leaving 6 bases between. There are 12 residues in the CDR3. Germline V CDR1 and CDR2: SEHNR, FQNEAQ (reference sequence). The CDR3 region is CASSPINQPQHF. The CDR3 region has the DNA TGTGCCAGCAGTCCAATCAATCAGCCCCAGCATTTT.